These T cell receptor beta chains were read from a single sample in a study of Tregs in tolerant kidney transplant recipients. The data were produced by immunoSEQ multiplex PCR, yet TCRdb's version contains in-frame clones alone and is incomplete. The table lists 80,000 or so clones, roughly nine tenths of them singletons, with roughly 1.4% in the top ten. The sample in question was CD4+ T cells from blood (PBMCs), obtained 24 months after the transplant. The receptors were gathered from a human patient who received a combined kidney and bone marrow transplant. Some T cells could come from the graft donor. CDR3s include the opening cysteine and the closing phenylalanine or tryptophan.

V	CDR3
TRBV9	CASSVQTDMNTEAFF
TRBV4-3	CASSQVGLVTEAFF
TRBV2	CASSGTGGAKNIQYF
TRBV6-1	CASSEAQGGGETQYF
TRBV28	CAARDRVLRGYTF
TRBV7-9	CASSLRTGYGYTF
TRBV11-2	CASSILPGTAYNEQFF
TRBV19	CASSIRQGEAYEQYF
TRBV5-1	CASSFIISGRTEQFF
TRBV27	CASSPRGPGSYEQYF
TRBV7-9	CASSAGAVNYGYTF
TRBV7-2	CASSLREGRYEQYF
TRBV7-8	CASSLKGFGEQYF
TRBV30	CAWSGQGVLYGYTF
TRBV5-5	CASRRMTGGTYEQYF
TRBV19	CASSATGDYFEDTQYF
TRBV4-2	CASSPKDREREKLFF
TRBV7-3	CASSLFAGGYGYTF
TRBV5-1	CASTPVGQAHTQYF
TRBV7-9	CASSLVRGGESSYNEQFF
TRBV4-1	CASSQVGTGYYEQYF
TRBV18	CASSPGTLNTGELFF
TRBV11-1	CASRKSTGALAEAFF
TRBV6-4	CASRLESNTGELFF
TRBV30	CAWSSGIANSPLHF
TRBV7-8	CASSLPPEEKLFF
TRBV9	CASSPTSGRAYEQYF